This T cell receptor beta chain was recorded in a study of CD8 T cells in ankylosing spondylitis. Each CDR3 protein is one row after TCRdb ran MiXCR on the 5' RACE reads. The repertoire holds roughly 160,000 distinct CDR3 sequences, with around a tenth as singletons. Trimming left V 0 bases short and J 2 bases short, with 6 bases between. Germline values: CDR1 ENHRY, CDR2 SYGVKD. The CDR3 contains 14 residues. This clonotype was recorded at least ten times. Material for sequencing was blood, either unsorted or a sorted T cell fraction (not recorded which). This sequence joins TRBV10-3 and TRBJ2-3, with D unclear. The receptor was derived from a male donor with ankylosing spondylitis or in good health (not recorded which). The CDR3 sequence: CAISESLPTDTQYF. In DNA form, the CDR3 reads TGTGCCATCAGTGAGTCACTACCCACAGATACGCAGTATTTT.